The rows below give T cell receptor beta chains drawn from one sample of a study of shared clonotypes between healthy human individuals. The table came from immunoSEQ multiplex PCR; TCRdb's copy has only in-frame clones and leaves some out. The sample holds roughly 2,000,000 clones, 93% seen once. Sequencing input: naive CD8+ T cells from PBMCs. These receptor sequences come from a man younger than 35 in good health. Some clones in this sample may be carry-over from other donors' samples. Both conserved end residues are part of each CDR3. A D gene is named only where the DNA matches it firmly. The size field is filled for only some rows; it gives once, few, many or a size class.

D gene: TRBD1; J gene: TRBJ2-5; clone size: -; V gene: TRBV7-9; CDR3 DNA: TGTGCCAGCAGCTTTATGACAGGGCCCGAGACCCAGTACTTC; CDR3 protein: CASSFMTGPETQYF
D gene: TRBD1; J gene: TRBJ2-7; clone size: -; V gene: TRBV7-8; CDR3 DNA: TGTGCCAGCAGCATACCGACAGGGGCATCCTACGAGCAGTACTTC; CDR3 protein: CASSIPTGASYEQYF
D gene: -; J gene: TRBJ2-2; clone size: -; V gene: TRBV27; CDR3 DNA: TGTGCCAGCAGTCCACAGGGCGCGAACACCGGGGAGCTGTTTTTT; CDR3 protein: CASSPQGANTGELFF
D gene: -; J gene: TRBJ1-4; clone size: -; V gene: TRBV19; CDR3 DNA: TGTGCCAGTAGTATACTTGGGCAGGTTAATAATGAAAAACTGTTTTTT; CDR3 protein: CASSILGQVNNEKLFF
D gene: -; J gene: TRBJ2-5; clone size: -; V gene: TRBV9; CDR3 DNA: TGTGCCAGCAGCCCTGGACCCGGGACTTCTCAAGAGACCCAGTACTTC; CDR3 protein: CASSPGPGTSQETQYF
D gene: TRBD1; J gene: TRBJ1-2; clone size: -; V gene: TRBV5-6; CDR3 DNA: TGTGCCAGCAGCTTGACTCCGGGACAGGGGGACCCCTCCTATGGCTACACCTTC; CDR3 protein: CASSLTPGQGDPSYGYTF
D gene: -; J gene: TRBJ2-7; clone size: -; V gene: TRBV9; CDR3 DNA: TGTGCCAGCAGCGTATCTGGGGGGGCAAGCTACGAGCAGTACTTC; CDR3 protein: CASSVSGGASYEQYF
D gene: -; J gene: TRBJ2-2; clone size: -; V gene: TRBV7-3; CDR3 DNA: TGTGCCAGCAGCTCATTAACCGGGGAGCTGTTTTTT; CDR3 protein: CASSSLTGELFF
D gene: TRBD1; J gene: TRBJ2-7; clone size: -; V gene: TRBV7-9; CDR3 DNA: TGTGCCAGCAGCTCAGGACAGGGTTACCACGAGCAGTACTTC; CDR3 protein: CASSSGQGYHEQYF
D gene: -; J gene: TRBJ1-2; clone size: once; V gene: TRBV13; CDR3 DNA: TGTGCCAGCAGCTCCCGGGACTGGGTGTCCCCTAACTATGGCTACACCTTC; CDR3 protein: CASSSRDWVSPNYGYTF
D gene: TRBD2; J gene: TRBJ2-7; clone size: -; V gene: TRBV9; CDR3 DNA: TGTGCCAGCAGCGTGGGTGCTAGCGGTTACTACGAGCAGTACTTC; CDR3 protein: CASSVGASGYYEQYF
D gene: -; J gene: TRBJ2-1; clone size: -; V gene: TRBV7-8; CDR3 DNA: TGTGCCAGCAGCTTAGAGGGCCTCCTATTATACAATGAGCAGTTCTTC; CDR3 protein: CASSLEGLLLYNEQFF
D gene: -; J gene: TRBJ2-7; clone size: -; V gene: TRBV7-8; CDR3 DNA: TGTGCCAGCAGCTCCCGCAGCGGTTCCTACGAGCAGTACTTC; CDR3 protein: CASSSRSGSYEQYF
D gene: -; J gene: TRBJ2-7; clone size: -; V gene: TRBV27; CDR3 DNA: TGTGCCAGCAGCCCCTCTTTGCAGACCTACGAGCAGTACTTC; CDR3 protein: CASSPSLQTYEQYF
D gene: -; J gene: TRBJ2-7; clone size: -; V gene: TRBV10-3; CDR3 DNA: TGTGCCATCAGTGAGGGGACTTACTACGAGCAGTACTTC; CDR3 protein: CAISEGTYYEQYF
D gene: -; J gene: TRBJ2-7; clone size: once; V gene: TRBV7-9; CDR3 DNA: TGTGCCAGCAGCGCCTCGGGCAGGCGTGAGAACGAGCAGTACTTC; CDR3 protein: CASSASGRRENEQYF
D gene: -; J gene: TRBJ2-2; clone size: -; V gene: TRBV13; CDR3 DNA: TGTGCCAGCAGCTTAGCCACCGGGGAGCTGTTTTTT; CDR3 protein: CASSLATGELFF
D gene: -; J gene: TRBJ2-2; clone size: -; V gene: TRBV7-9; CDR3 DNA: TGTGCCAGCAGCTCGGCGGGACGAGAGAACACCGGGGAGCTGTTTTTT; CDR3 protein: CASSSAGRENTGELFF
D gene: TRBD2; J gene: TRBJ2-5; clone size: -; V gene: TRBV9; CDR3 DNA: TGTGCCAGCAGCGGGCGGGAGGCCCAAGAGACCCAGTACTTC; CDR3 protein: CASSGREAQETQYF
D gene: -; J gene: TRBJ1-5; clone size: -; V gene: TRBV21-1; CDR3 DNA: TGTGCCAGCAGCAAAACGGTTCCCGGCAATCAGCCCCAGCATTTT; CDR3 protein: CASSKTVPGNQPQHF
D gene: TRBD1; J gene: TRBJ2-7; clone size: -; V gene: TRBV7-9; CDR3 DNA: TGTGCCAGCAACGCCCTAAAGGACAGGTACGAGCAGTACTTC; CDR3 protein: CASNALKDRYEQYF
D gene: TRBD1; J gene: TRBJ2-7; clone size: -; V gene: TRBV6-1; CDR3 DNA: TGTGCCAGCAGAGTCCGGGACAGGGCCTCCTACGAGCAGTACTTC; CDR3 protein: CASRVRDRASYEQYF
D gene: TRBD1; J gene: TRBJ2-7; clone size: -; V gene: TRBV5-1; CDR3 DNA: TGCGCCAGCAGCTTGGGGGCAGGGGGCAACGAGCAGTACTTC; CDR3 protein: CASSLGAGGNEQYF
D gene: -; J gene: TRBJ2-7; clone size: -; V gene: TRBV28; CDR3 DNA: TGTGCCAGCAGTTTTCCGGGCCTCACCTACGAGCAGTACTTC; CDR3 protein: CASSFPGLTYEQYF
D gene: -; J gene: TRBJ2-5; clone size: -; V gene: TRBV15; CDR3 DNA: TGTGCCACCAGCAGATTACAGAGTCAAGAGACCCAGTACTTC; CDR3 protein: CATSRLQSQETQYF
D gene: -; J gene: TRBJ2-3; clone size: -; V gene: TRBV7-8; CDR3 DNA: TGTGCCAGCGGCGGAGGGCGCACAGATACGCAGTATTTT; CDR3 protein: CASGGGRTDTQYF
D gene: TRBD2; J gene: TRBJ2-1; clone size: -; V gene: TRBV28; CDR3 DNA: TGTGCCAGCAGTTTCCATGAGGCGGGAGTAGGTTGCGAGCAGTTCTTC; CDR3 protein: CASSFHEAGVGCEQFF
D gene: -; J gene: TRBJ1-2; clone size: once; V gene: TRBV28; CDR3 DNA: TGTGCCAGCAGTTTATTTGCAACTAACTATGGCTACACCTTC; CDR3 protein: CASSLFATNYGYTF
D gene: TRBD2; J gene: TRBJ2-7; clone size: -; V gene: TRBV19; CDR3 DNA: TGTGCCAGTAGTATATCCTTCGGGGGGTACGAGCAGTACTTC; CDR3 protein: CASSISFGGYEQYF
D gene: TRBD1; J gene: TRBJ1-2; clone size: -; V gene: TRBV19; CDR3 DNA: TGTGCCAGCAGCACACAGGGGATAGCTAACTATGGCTACACCTTC; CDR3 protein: CASSTQGIANYGYTF
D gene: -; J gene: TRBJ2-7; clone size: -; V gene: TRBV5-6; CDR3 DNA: TGTGCCAGCAGCTTGGGAAACTACGAGCAGTACTTC; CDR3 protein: CASSLGNYEQYF
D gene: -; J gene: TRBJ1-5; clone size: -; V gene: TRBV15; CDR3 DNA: TGTGCCACCAGTTATCAATTGGCCCAGCCCCAGCATTTT; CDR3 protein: CATSYQLAQPQHF
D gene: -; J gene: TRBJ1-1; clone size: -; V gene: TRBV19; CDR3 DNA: TGTGCCAGTAGGGTAGGGGGGACTGAAGCTTTCTTT; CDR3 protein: CASRVGGTEAFF
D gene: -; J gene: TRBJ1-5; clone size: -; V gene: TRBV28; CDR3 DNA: TGTGCCAGCAACCCGGAGGGCGGGACGGTGATCAATCAGCCCCAGCATTTT; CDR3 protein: CASNPEGGTVINQPQHF
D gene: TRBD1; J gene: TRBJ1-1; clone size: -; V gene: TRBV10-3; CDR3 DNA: TGTGCCACCAGGGGGGGGAACACTGAAGCTTTCTTT; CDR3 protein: CATRGGNTEAFF
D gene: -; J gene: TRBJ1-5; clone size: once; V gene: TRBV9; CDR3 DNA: TGTGCCAGCAGCGTAGGGTTGGATAGCAATCAGCCCCAGCATTTT; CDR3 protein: CASSVGLDSNQPQHF
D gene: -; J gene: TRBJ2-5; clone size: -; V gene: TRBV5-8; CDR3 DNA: TGTGCCAGCACCCTCGGGGTTAATCAAGAGACCCAGTACTTC; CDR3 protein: CASTLGVNQETQYF
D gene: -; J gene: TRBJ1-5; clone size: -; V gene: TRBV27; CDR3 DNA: TGTGCCAGCAGTTTATCGGCAGGTGCCAATCAGCCCCAGCATTTT; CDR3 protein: CASSLSAGANQPQHF
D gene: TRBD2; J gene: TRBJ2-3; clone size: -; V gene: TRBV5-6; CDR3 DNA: TGTGCCAGCAGCTTCCGACTAGCGGGACGCACAGATACGCAGTATTTT; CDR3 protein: CASSFRLAGRTDTQYF
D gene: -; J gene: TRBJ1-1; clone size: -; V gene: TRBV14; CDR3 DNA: TGTGCCAGCAGCCGAGATTCTATATTGAACACTGAAGCTTTCTTT; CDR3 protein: CASSRDSILNTEAFF
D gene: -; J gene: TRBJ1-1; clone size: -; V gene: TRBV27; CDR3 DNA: TGTGCCAGCAGTTTAGGGAGTGGGACTGAAGCTTTCTTT; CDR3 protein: CASSLGSGTEAFF
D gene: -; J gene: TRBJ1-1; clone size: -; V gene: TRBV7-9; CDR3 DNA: TGTGCCATACAGAGGGGCGCCTTACAGGCCACTGAAGCTTTCTTT; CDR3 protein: CAIQRGALQATEAFF
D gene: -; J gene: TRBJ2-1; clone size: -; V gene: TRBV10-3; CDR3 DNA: TGTGCCATCAGTGAGCCCAATACCCCGAACAATGAGCAGTTCTTC; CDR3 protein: CAISEPNTPNNEQFF
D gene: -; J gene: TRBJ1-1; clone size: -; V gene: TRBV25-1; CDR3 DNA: TGTGCCAGCAGTGAAAAACCCCCGGCAGTGAACACTGAAGCTTTCTTT; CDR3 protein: CASSEKPPAVNTEAFF
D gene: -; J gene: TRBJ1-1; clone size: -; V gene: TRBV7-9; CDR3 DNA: TGTGCCAGCAGCTTGCCCAGAGGAGACACTGAAGCTTTCTTT; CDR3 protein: CASSLPRGDTEAFF
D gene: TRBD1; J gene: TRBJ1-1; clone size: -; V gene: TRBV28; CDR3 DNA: TGTGCCAGCAGTTTATCTGAGGGGGCAGGGACTGAAGCTTTCTTT; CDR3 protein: CASSLSEGAGTEAFF
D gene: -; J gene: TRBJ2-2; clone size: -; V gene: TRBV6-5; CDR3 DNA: TGTGCCAGCAGTTACTCAGTAACAGGGTTATCCGGGGAGCTGTTTTTT; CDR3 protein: CASSYSVTGLSGELFF
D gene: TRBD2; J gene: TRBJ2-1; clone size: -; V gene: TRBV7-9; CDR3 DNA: TGTGCCAGCAGCCCTAGGACTAGCGGCTCCTACAATGAGCAGTTCTTC; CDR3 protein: CASSPRTSGSYNEQFF
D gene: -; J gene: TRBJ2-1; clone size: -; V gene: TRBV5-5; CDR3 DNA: TGTGCCAGCAGCTCTGACAGTAATGAGCAGTTCTTC; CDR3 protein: CASSSDSNEQFF